A selection of T cell receptor beta chains follows, all from one sample in a study of T-cell reconstitution after alpha-beta-depleted transplantation in children. A single record per CDR3 protein comes from TCRdb applying MiXCR to the PCR reads. Altogether 130,000 to 150,000 distinct CDR3 sequences are present, more than 8% being singletons, with the ten largest covering 18%. Here the sequenced sample was PBMCs, mostly from graft donor cells, taken 180 days after TCRalphabeta/CD19-depleted stem cell transplant. These receptors were taken from a female patient aged 2-10 years who had a stem cell transplant for congenital amegakaryocytic thrombocytopenia, so the T cells may come from the graft donor. CDR3s include the opening cysteine and the closing phenylalanine or tryptophan. D genes are given only for firm matches. The listing skips clone size in some rows; elsewhere it reads once, few, many or a size class.

j_call	v_call	d_call	clone_size	cdr3_aa	cdr3_nt
TRBJ1-1	TRBV5-4	-	-	CASSLRVNPNTEAFF	TGTGCCAGCAGCCTCCGGGTCAACCCTAACACTGAAGCTTTCTTT
TRBJ2-5	TRBV9	TRBD2	many	CASSVGWRGAVETQYF	TGTGCCAGCAGCGTAGGATGGCGGGGGGCCGTGGAGACCCAGTACTTC
TRBJ2-3	TRBV11-2	-	few	CASSLGLVFADTQYF	TGTGCCAGCAGCTTAGGACTAGTCTTTGCAGATACGCAGTATTTT
TRBJ1-1	TRBV5-5	-	many	CASNPFMARDTEAFF	TGTGCCAGCAACCCATTCATGGCAAGGGACACTGAAGCTTTCTTT
TRBJ2-5	TRBV12-3/TRBV12-4	-	many	CASSLARGTGETQYF	TGTGCCAGCAGTTTAGCGCGGGGCACGGGGGAGACCCAGTACTTC
TRBJ2-3	TRBV20-1	-	many	CSARDSWTDTQYF	TGCAGTGCTAGAGACAGTTGGACAGATACGCAGTATTTT
TRBJ2-1	TRBV29-1	TRBD2	many	CSVEGLVAPLKEQFF	TGCAGCGTCGAGGGACTAGTTGCCCCTCTGAAGGAGCAGTTCTTC
TRBJ1-2	TRBV20-1	-	many	CSARDWGASGYTF	TGCAGTGCTAGAGATTGGGGGGCTAGTGGCTACACCTTC
TRBJ1-2	TRBV29-1	TRBD1	many	CSVLGQGLGYTF	TGCAGCGTCCTTGGACAGGGTCTTGGCTACACCTTC
TRBJ1-6	TRBV7-9	-	many	CASSPSTAINSPLHF	TGTGCCAGCAGCCCTTCGACAGCGATCAATTCACCCCTCCACTTT
TRBJ2-1	TRBV4-2	-	few	CASSQERMTGKLWGEQFF	TGTGCCAGCAGCCAAGAAAGGATGACAGGAAAGTTGTGGGGTGAGCAGTTCTTC
TRBJ2-3	TRBV15	TRBD2	many	CATSRGDYGTDTQYF	TGTGCCACCAGCCGGGGGGACTACGGCACAGATACGCAGTATTTT
TRBJ2-6	TRBV10-2	-	many	CASTGIGNGANVLTF	TGCGCCAGTACCGGGATCGGGAATGGGGCCAACGTCCTGACTTTC
TRBJ2-1	TRBV7-2	TRBD1	many	CASSLGQNNEQFF	TGTGCCAGCAGCTTGGGACAGAACAATGAGCAGTTCTTC
TRBJ2-5	TRBV28	TRBD1	many	CASFAGTGRETQYF	TGTGCCAGTTTCGCCGGGACAGGGCGAGAGACCCAGTACTTC
TRBJ1-3	TRBV5-1	TRBD1	-	CASRPPGTGSGNTIYF	TGCGCCAGCAGACCCCCCGGGACAGGCTCTGGAAACACCATATATTTT
TRBJ2-5	TRBV7-2	-	many	CASSLGGLYQETQYF	TGTGCCAGCAGCTTAGGGGGCCTGTACCAAGAGACCCAGTACTTC
TRBJ1-1	TRBV30	-	many	CAWAGVFTEAFF	TGTGCCTGGGCAGGGGTTTTCACTGAAGCTTTCTTT
TRBJ1-1	TRBV6-6	-	-	CGSSYSIQGKAFF	TGTGGCAGCAGTTACTCGATCCAGGGAAAAGCTTTCTTT
TRBJ2-7	TRBV7-9	TRBD1	many	CASRPTGAYEQYF	TGTGCCAGCAGACCAACAGGGGCCTACGAGCAGTACTTC